These T cell receptor beta chains were read from a single sample in a study of tumor-infiltrating lymphocytes in primary liver carcinoma. TCRdb recomputed calls from the multiplex PCR reads with MiXCR, one row per CDR3 protein. The sample contains hundreds of thousands of distinct CDR3 sequences, nearly 60% of which appear only once. The sequenced sample consisted of peripheral blood. Every receptor here comes from a woman in her 30s with primary liver carcinoma and hepatitis B virus infection. Both conserved end residues are part of each CDR3. The D gene is left open where the match is weak. Clone sizes are given selectively: once, few, many, or a class where the clone is expanded.

cdr3_aa | j_call | v_call | clone_size | d_call
CASSPSRRITDTQYF | TRBJ2-3 | TRBV13 | few | .
CASSEAQWRQIF | TRBJ2-1 | TRBV6-1 | . | .
CASSSDTSGAYEQYF | TRBJ2-7 | TRBV12-3/TRBV12-4 | few | TRBD2
CASSALQGGMETQYF | TRBJ2-5 | TRBV11-2 | many | TRBD1
CASSAADRESTEAFF | TRBJ1-1 | TRBV5-4 | . | TRBD1
CASSIIIGAARIGQFF | TRBJ2-1 | TRBV11-2 | . | .
CASGIPGAGENSPLHF | TRBJ1-6 | TRBV7-9 | . | .
CASSSGTLTQYF | TRBJ2-3 | TRBV5-6 | . | .
CASRWLPGSPLHF | TRBJ1-6 | TRBV12-3/TRBV12-4 | many | .
CASSRISSDSRIRGHTF | TRBJ1-2 | TRBV14 | . | .
CASSLADRTTDTQYF | TRBJ2-3 | TRBV5-1 | . | .
CVSSPGAGSHSYEQYF | TRBJ2-7 | TRBV5-6 | . | .